This T cell receptor (beta chain) comes out of a study of coeliac disease. About the research overall: Without high-resolution HLA typing, biased TRBV7-2 usage was queried.

Cells were frozen in aliquots of around 540,000, and one aliquot per fraction was sequenced. Trimming took off 0 bases at V and 1 base at J, with 7 bases between the two ends. Germline loops: CDR1 SGHVS, CDR2 FQNEAQ. The CDR3 consists of 14 residues. Produced via immunoSEQ multiplex PCR; TCRdb's table is partial and in-frame only. The sample contains around 9,000 clones, about 61% of which appear only once. Concerning this clone itself: Its target is unknown.

Overall study results and limits: Control samples showed higher TRB and TRG clonality than intraepithelial and lamina propria samples in active celiac disease.

V usage is TRBV7-8 and J usage is TRBJ2-7, with no clear D. The source of this sequence is an older woman with celiac disease. Source material: lamina propria lymphocytes from the gut. The CDR3 region is CASSLAEQSYEQYF. CDR3 nucleotides: TGTGCCAGCAGCTTAGCAGAACAGTCCTACGAGCAGTACTTC.